This record covers a single T cell receptor (beta chain). Its antigen is unidentified. Genomic DNA (from each subset) was split evenly across several immunoSEQ plates. TCRdb's copy holds only in-frame clones and misses some; the assay was immunoSEQ multiplex PCR. The sample has about 2.1 million clones, about 93% seen once. The data are from a study of shared clonotypes between healthy human individuals. Study summary: Used for every donor were three CD4 naive, three CD4 memory, two CD8 naive and one CD8 memory plate. Findings and limits, study-wide: Specimens sampled were limited to blood, with tissue repertoires likely differing. Sorted-subset sequencing, rarefaction showed, was incomplete despite large depth.

Naive CD8 cells were CD45RO-negative, positively selected for CCR7, excluding terminally differentiated effector memory CD45RA+ cells. This CDR3 has 13 amino acids. Germline-derived CDR1 and CDR2 are ENHRY and SYGVKD. Between the trimmed V and J ends, which lost 0 bases and 5 bases, there was a span of 8 bases. Sequencing was done on a sample of naive CD8+ T cells from PBMCs. The chain joins TRBV10-3 to TRBJ2-7; TRBD2 might be the D (6 bases). The source of this sequence is a man aged 18 to 30 in good health. Some clones in this sample may be carry-over from other donors' samples. The CDR3 DNA follows: TGTGCCATCAGTGAGTCGCGGGAAGACGAGCAGTACTTC. Its translation: CAISESREDEQYF.